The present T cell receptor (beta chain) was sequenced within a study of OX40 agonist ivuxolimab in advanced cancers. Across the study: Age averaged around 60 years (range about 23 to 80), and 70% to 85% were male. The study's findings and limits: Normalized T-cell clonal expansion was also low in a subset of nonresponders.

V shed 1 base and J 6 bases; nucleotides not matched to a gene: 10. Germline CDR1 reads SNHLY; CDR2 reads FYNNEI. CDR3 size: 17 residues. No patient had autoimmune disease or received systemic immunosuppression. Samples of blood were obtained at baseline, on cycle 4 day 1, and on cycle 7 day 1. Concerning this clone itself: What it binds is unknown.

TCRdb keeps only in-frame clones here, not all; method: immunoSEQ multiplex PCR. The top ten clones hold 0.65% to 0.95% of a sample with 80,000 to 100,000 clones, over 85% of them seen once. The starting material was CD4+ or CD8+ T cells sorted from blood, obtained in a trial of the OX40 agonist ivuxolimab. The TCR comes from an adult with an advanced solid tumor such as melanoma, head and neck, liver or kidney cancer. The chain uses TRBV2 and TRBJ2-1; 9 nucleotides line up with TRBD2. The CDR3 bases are TGTGCCAGCAGTGAAGAGGGGAGAGTAGCGGGGGTCAATGAGCAGTTCTTC. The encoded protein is CASSEEGRVAGVNEQFF.